This TCR beta chain was found in a study of blood T cell repertoires in COVID-19. Overall study: Sources were T cells, B-cell-depleted T cells, or PBMCs; the material itself was cDNA or gDNA.

Profiling relied on immunoSEQ multiplex PCR, and the TCRdb table lists in-frame clones only, not all of them. The top ten clones hold roughly a tenth of a sample with around 87,000 clones, approximately 80% of them seen once. The CDR3 runs 14 residues. The V gene's germline CDR1 is SGHAT and CDR2 FQNNGV. Trimming pared 2 bases from V and 4 bases from J, leaving 9 bases between. The chain couples TRBV11-2 to TRBJ1-3; no firm D call. This TCR was recovered from a woman older than 75 with acute or convalescent COVID-19. Sequenced material: peripheral blood. The CDR3 nucleotides are TGTGCCAGCAGCTTACTGTCGGAGGGAAACACCATATATTTT. This sequence encodes CASSLLSEGNTIYF.